The 17 T cell receptor beta chains in this list originate from one sample, sequenced in a study of T cell changes during pregnancy in multiple sclerosis. Produced via immunoSEQ multiplex PCR; TCRdb's table is partial and in-frame only. The sample gives approximately 88,000 clones, approximately 92% of which show up once; around 4% is in the top ten. This material consisted of peripheral blood, taken in the first trimester of pregnancy. The receptors stem from a female donor with multiple sclerosis, enrolled in a pregnancy study.

The J gene is TRBJ1-2, the V gene TRBV5-1; 8 nucleotides agree with TRBD1. Germline assignment: CDR1 SGHRS and CDR2 YFSETQ. The CDR3 consists of 14 residues. J lost 2 bases, V lost 0 bases, and 0 bases had no gene match. The CDR3 nucleotides read TGCGCCAGCAGCTTGGGGACAGGGAACTATGGCTACACCTTC. Translating it yields CASSLGTGNYGYTF. The full variable domain, with the rest looked up from reference TRBV5-1 and TRBJ1-2, is KAGVTQTPRYLIKTRGQQVTLSCSPISGHRSVSWYQQTPGQGLQFLFEYFSETQRNKGNFPGRFSGRQFSNSRSEMNVSTLELGDSALYLCASSLGTGNYGYTFGSGTRLTVV.

This chain uses TRBV19 with TRBJ1-2; TRBD1 might be the D (5 bases). Trimming removed 7 bases at V and 4 bases at J, with 16 bases between. The CDR3 totals 14 residues. The germline V gene encodes CDR1 LNHDA and CDR2 SQIVND (reference sequence). DNA for the CDR3: TGTGCCAGTAATGCAGGGACTTTCGTCTATGGCTACACCTTC. It is translated as CASNAGTFVYGYTF.

The rearrangement joins TRBV9 to TRBJ2-2; 16 nucleotides align to TRBD2. The J segment lost 4 bases and the V segment lost 4 bases, leaving 7 bases of the junction unmatched. This CDR3 region has 18 residues. Germline values: CDR1 SGDLS, CDR2 YYNGEE. CDR3 residues: CASSPGLAGGRGTGELFF. The CDR3, as DNA: TGTGCCAGCAGCCCGGGACTAGCGGGGGGGCGGGGCACCGGGGAGCTGTTTTTT.

The J gene is TRBJ2-7, the V gene TRBV7-9; TRBD2 matches 12 bases. V shed 8 bases, J shed 5 bases, and the junction held 10 bases outside the gene matches. The CDR3 covers 15 residues. CDR1 and CDR2 (germline): SEHNR, FQNEAQ (reference sequence). The CDR3 region is CASGPTSGGRNEQYF. CDR3 nucleotides: TGTGCCAGCGGCCCGACTAGCGGGGGAAGGAACGAGCAGTACTTC.

This chain's CDR3 is CASSTSQGQGGHGYTF. CDR3 bases: TGTGCCAGCAGCACATCGCAAGGACAGGGAGGGCATGGCTACACCTTC. The V gene is TRBV11-2, the J gene TRBJ1-2; 8 bases fit TRBD1. V shed 5 bases and J 6 bases; nucleotides not matched to a gene: 14. The CDR3 is 16 residues long. CDR1 and CDR2 (germline): SGHAT, FQNNGV.

The rearrangement links TRBV5-4 to TRBJ2-5; D call uncertain. The length of the CDR3 is 13 residues. Trimming removed 0 bases from V and 5 bases from J, with 8 bases in between. Germline CDR1 is SGHNT and CDR2 is YYREEE (reference sequence). CDR3 sequence reads: CASSLGPGETQYF. CDR3 nucleotide sequence: TGTGCCAGCAGCTTGGGCCCCGGGGAGACCCAGTACTTC.

The chain couples TRBV9 to TRBJ1-2; 7 bases line up with TRBD1. CDR1 and CDR2 from the germline V gene are SGDLS and YYNGEE. The J segment lost 7 bases and the V segment lost 2 bases, leaving 8 bases of the junction unmatched. This CDR3 region has 14 residues. CDR3 bases: TGTGCCAGCAGCGTGTCCGGGACAGAGAGTGGCTACACCTTC. This translates into CASSVSGTESGYTF.

J is TRBJ2-7 and V is TRBV13; D possibly corresponds to TRBD1 (6 bases). CDR1 and CDR2 from the germline V gene are PRHDT and FYEKMQ (reference sequence). This CDR3 spans 15 amino acids. Trimming removed 5 bases from V and 4 bases from J, with 18 bases in between. The CDR3 DNA reads TGTGCCAGCAGCCCATCTATGGTTAGGGGGTACGAGCAGTACTTC. Protein: CASSPSMVRGYEQYF.

This rearrangement joins TRBV7-2 to TRBJ1-2; 8 bases are shared with TRBD1. CDR1 and CDR2 from the germline V gene are SGHTA and FQGNSA. This CDR3 is built from 13 residues. V dropped 7 bases and J dropped 4; count of bases not matched to a gene: 5. The CDR3 region has the DNA TGTGCCAGCACCCCAGGGGGCGTCTATGGCTACACCTTC. It encodes CASTPGGVYGYTF. Drawing the rest from reference TRBV7-2 and TRBJ1-2, the complete variable domain is GAGVSQSPSNKVTEKGKDVELRCDPISGHTALYWYRQSLGQGLEFLIYFQGNSAPDKSGLPSDRFSAERTGGSVSTLTIQRTQQEDSAVYLCASTPGGVYGYTFGSGTRLTVV.

The genes are TRBV5-1 and TRBJ2-2; 8 bases agree with TRBD2. CDR1 and CDR2 from the germline V gene are SGHRS and YFSETQ. Trimming took 0 bases from V and 7 from J; bases not matched to a gene: 11. The CDR3 loop spans 17 amino acids. The CDR3 nucleotides read TGCGCCAGCAGCTTGGTGGGACTAGGGAAGGTTGGCGGGGAGCTGTTTTTT. The encoded protein is CASSLVGLGKVGGELFF.

This rearrangement joins TRBV27 to TRBJ1-6, with TRBD1 as a possible D gene (5 bases). The ends were cut back, 3 bases at V and 5 bases at J, with 8 bases in the middle. CDR3 length equals 14 residues. From germline, CDR1 is MNHEY and CDR2 SMNVEV (reference sequence). The CDR3 loop is CASSFGGDNSPLHF. Written as DNA, the CDR3 is TGTGCCAGCAGTTTCGGGGGAGATAATTCACCCCTCCACTTT.

CDR3 coding DNA: TGTGCCAGCAGATTACTCGATACCGCCTACGAGCAGTACTTC. Its translation is CASRLLDTAYEQYF. The chain has TRBV6-5 and TRBJ2-7, with D uncertain. V gave up 6 bases and J gave up 2 bases, with 14 bases separating them. This CDR3 spans 14 amino acids. Germline V lookup: CDR1 MNHEY, CDR2 SVGAGI.

This chain joins TRBV19 and TRBJ2-1; 10 bases agree with TRBD2. The CDR3 totals 19 residues. Germline loops: CDR1 LNHDA, CDR2 SQIVND (reference sequence). V shed 2 bases and J 8 bases; nucleotides not matched to a gene: 18. CDR3 sequence (DNA): TGTGCCAGTAGTATAAGGGGGAGTAGCGGGGGGTCGGGTGAGGATGAGCAGTTCTTC. It is translated as CASSIRGSSGGSGEDEQFF.

CDR3 residues: CASRERPSGYTF. The DNA of the CDR3 is TGTGCCAGTAGGGAGCGCCCCTCTGGCTACACCTTC. This chain links TRBV19 with TRBJ1-2; D remains unclear. V was cut by 6 bases and J by 7 bases, with 12 bases left in between. The CDR3 is 12 amino acids. The V gene's germline CDR1 is LNHDA and CDR2 SQIVND (reference sequence).

The V call is TRBV27, the J call TRBJ1-2, with D perhaps TRBD1 (6 bases). V lost 3 bases and J 3 bases, leaving 11 bases between the germline ends. Germline V gene lookup returns CDR1 MNHEY and CDR2 SMNVEV (reference sequence). The CDR3 covers 14 residues. The CDR3 sequence is CASSFRGADYGYTF. DNA for the CDR3: TGTGCCAGCAGTTTTCGGGGGGCGGACTATGGCTACACCTTC.

The chain has TRBV27 and TRBJ2-1, with D perhaps matching TRBD1 (6 bases). The CDR3 is 14 residues long. CDR1 and CDR2 (germline): MNHEY, SMNVEV (reference sequence). V dropped 4 bases and J dropped 6 bases, with 13 bases sitting between them. The CDR3: CASSSSRGFNEQFF. The CDR3 nucleotides are TGTGCCAGCAGTTCCAGCAGGGGTTTCAATGAGCAGTTCTTC.

The chain couples TRBV25-1 to TRBJ1-3; D remains ambiguous. The V end lost 0 bases, the J end lost 0 bases, and 6 bases lay between the germline ends. CDR3 length equals 15 residues. CDR1 MGHDK and CDR2 SYGVNS come from the germline V gene. The CDR3 here is CASSEYSVSGNTIYF. CDR3 coding DNA: TGTGCCAGCAGTGAATATTCCGTCTCTGGAAACACCATATATTTT.